This T cell receptor (beta chain) was captured in a study of T cell repertoires in cytomegalovirus infection. About the research overall: An indication of both CMV infection and matching HLA type came from public TCR beta signatures.

TCRdb re-derived calls from the reads in MiXCR, one entry per CDR3 protein. The sample consists of 180,000 or so distinct CDR3 sequences, roughly 17% of them appearing once. V was trimmed by 6 bases and J by 6 bases, leaving 21 bases between them. This CDR3 is 15 amino acids long. The germline V gene has CDR1 SGHVS and CDR2 FNYEAQ. This sequence was found in a human donor in good health (CMV status not recorded). Some clones in this sample may be carry-over from other donors' samples. Sequenced: CD8+ T cells from PBMCs. This chain joins TRBV7-6 and TRBJ2-7; D perhaps matches TRBD1 (5 bases). DNA of the CDR3: TGTGCCAGCAGTCCCACAGGCCCAAGAGCCGGCGAGCAGTACTTC. It encodes CASSPTGPRAGEQYF.